The clone carrying this T cell receptor beta chain was seen more than once but under ten times. Its target is not known. The data originate from a study of T cell responses to AZD1222 COVID-19 vaccine. Study in general: Second-dose recipients at about 4 or about 12 weeks were treated as one pooled group.

General study points: Once two AZD1222 doses were given, Spike-specific TCR breadth and depth went up.

This CDR3 is 15 amino acids long. Trimming at V came to 5 bases and at J to 2 bases, leaving 5 bases not matched to a gene. The germline gives CDR1 KGHDR, CDR2 SFDVKD. Libraries were prepared by immunoSEQ multiplex PCR; TCRdb keeps only in-frame clonotypes and omits some of them. The sample has about 180,000 clones, roughly nine tenths seen once. The TCR sequence derives from an adult in good health. This sample comprised peripheral blood, obtained on day 0 of AZD1222 vaccination. The V call is TRBV24-1, the J call TRBJ1-2; 9 bases align to TRBD1. CDR3 nucleotides: TGTGCCACCAGTGCCCGGACAGGGGACAACTATGGCTACACCTTC. Amino acid sequence: CATSARTGDNYGYTF.